This T cell receptor beta chain is drawn from a study of blood T cell repertoires in COVID-19. Overall study context: The analysed material was cDNA or gDNA that came from T cells, B-cell-depleted T cells, or PBMCs.

Participants were aged 18 to 89 years, lived in under 30 US areas, and enrolled virtually. Cohorts were determined from participant-reported clinical history. The CDR3 is made up of 12 amino acids. Per the germline V gene, CDR1 is MNHNS and CDR2 is SASEGT. V lost 2 bases and J lost 8; bases outside the gene matches: 2. Produced via immunoSEQ multiplex PCR; TCRdb's table is partial and in-frame only. The sample holds fewer than 500,000 clones, around 87% seen once. As to this clone: Other DNA sequences in this sample translate to the same CDR3.

The genes are TRBV6-1 and TRBJ1-2, with 7 bases identical to TRBD1. This clonotype originated in a man aged 30 to 39 who had recovered from COVID-19. The specimen sequenced was PBMCs or T cells enriched from blood (not recorded which). CDR3 sequence reads: CASSERGHGYTF. As DNA, the CDR3 is TGTGCCAGCAGTGAAAGGGGGCACGGCTACACCTTC.